Shown below are 15 T cell receptor beta chains from a single sample sequenced in a study of prognosis after radiotherapy for stage I lung cancer. By two-round multiplex PCR, the TCR beta CDR3 was amplified from genomic DNA. Amplification in first-round PCR relied on primers specific to each TRBV and TRBJ gene. TCRdb re-called the multiplex PCR reads through MiXCR, storing one row per CDR3 protein. The table includes 25,000 to 35,000 distinct CDR3 sequences, about half detected once. Sequenced material: PBMCs, taken before or after stereotactic body radiation therapy (not recorded which). The receptors here all came from a donor over 45 with non-small cell lung cancer.

This clonotype was observed at least ten times. The CDR3 DNA is TGTGCCACCAGTGACCGGATAACGGGCGAGCAGTACTTC. It yields the protein CATSDRITGEQYF. The chain links TRBV24-1 to TRBJ2-7; no definite D call. The length of the CDR3 is 13 residues. Looked up from germline, CDR1 is KGHDR and CDR2 is SFDVKD. V dropped 4 bases and J dropped 6 bases, with 12 bases sitting between them.

The V call is TRBV6-2 or TRBV6-3, the J call TRBJ1-1; TRBD1 agrees at 9 bases. This CDR3 has 13 amino acids. Trimming cost V 7 bases and J 7 bases; bases outside gene matches: 7. The germline V gene encodes CDR1 MNHEY and CDR2 SVGEGT. CDR3 coding DNA: TGTGCCAGCAACTCGGGACAGGGTGATGAAGCTTTCTTT. Its translation is CASNSGQGDEAFF.

This clonotype was seen ten or more times. V gene TRBV28 combines with J gene TRBJ1-2; 11 bases line up with TRBD1. Germline CDR1 reads MDHEN; CDR2 reads SYDVKM. This CDR3 comprises 16 residues. The V and J ends lost 7 bases and 4 bases, in that order; junction bases with no gene match: 11. CDR3 in DNA: TGTGCCAGCACCAGGACAGGGGGCCTCTATGGCTATGGCTACACCTTC. The encoded protein is CASTRTGGLYGYGYTF.

The genes are TRBV30 and TRBJ2-2; D perhaps matches TRBD2 (6 bases). The CDR3 runs 15 residues. Germline V gene data show CDR1 as GTSNPN and CDR2 as SVGIG (reference sequence). The ends were cut back, 3 bases at V and 4 bases at J, with 15 bases in the middle. The CDR3 is CAWRGLSGFTGELFF. CDR3 in DNA: TGTGCCTGGAGGGGACTGTCTGGTTTCACCGGGGAGCTGTTTTTT.

The chain uses TRBV11-2 and TRBJ2-5, with a weak D call TRBD2 (6 bases). Germline V gene sequence: CDR1 SGHAT, CDR2 FQNNGV. The CDR3 has 14 amino acids. The V end was cut by 5 bases, the J end by 5 bases, with 15 bases between. CDR3 sequence (DNA): TGTGCCAGCAGCCCTCTAACTAGCAGTGAGACCCAGTACTTC. The encoded protein is CASSPLTSSETQYF.

This clonotype has a single count. The chain links TRBV25-1 to TRBJ1-1, with D unclear. Per germline, CDR1 MGHDK and CDR2 SYGVNS. V was cut by 3 bases and J by 1 base, with 9 bases left in between. This CDR3 is built from 14 residues. CDR3 amino acids: CASSDNRENTEAFF. For the CDR3, the DNA is TGTGCCAGCAGTGACAACAGAGAGAACACTGAAGCTTTCTTT.

A remark on this clonotype: The junction shows a germline mismatch at one end, possibly a read error. The rearrangement joins TRBV2 to TRBJ2-2, with a tentative D call TRBD2 (5 bases). Per germline, CDR1 SNHLY and CDR2 FYNNEI. The CDR3 contains 15 residues. The CDR3 sequence: CASRRLAAKTGELFF. DNA of the CDR3: TGTGCCAGCCGACGGCTAGCAGCGAAGACCGGGGAGCTGTTTTTT. The complete variable domain, with remaining parts taken from reference TRBV2 and TRBJ2-2, reads EPEVTQTPSHQVTQMGQEVILRCVPISNHLYFYWYRQILGQKVEFLVSFYNNEISEKSEIFDDQFSVERPDGSNFTLKIRSTKLEDSAMYFCASRRLAAKTGELFFGEGSRLTVL.

In this sample, this clonotype turned up many times. The J gene is TRBJ1-1, the V gene TRBV9; 7 nucleotides align to TRBD1. This CDR3 has 14 amino acids. The V segment lost 7 bases and the J segment 1 base; nucleotides outside the gene matches: 7. The V gene's germline CDR1 is SGDLS and CDR2 YYNGEE. As DNA, the CDR3 is TGTGCCAGCTCCCGACAGGGAACGAACACTGAAGCTTTCTTT. It specifies CASSRQGTNTEAFF.

The table lists this clonotype with many counts. The CDR3 here is CASSPFPGGRASGANVLTF. The CDR3 DNA reads as TGTGCCAGCAGCCCCTTTCCTGGCGGGAGGGCCTCTGGGGCCAACGTCCTGACTTTC. The rearrangement links TRBV7-9 to TRBJ2-6, with 9 bases fitting TRBD2. The CDR3 is 19 residues long. The V gene end was trimmed by 5 bases and the J gene end by 0 bases; junction bases not matched to a gene: 11. Germline V gene data show CDR1 as SEHNR and CDR2 as FQNEAQ (reference sequence). Full variable domain (missing parts from reference TRBV7-9 and TRBJ2-6): DTGVSQNPRHKITKRGQNVTFRCDPISEHNRLYWYRQTLGQGPEFLTYFQNEAQLEKSRLLSDRFSAERPKGSFSTLEIQRTEQGDSAMYLCASSPFPGGRASGANVLTFGAGSRLTVL.

By share, this clonotype counts as medium-sized. The chain uses TRBV7-2 and TRBJ2-1; tentative D call: TRBD2 (6 bases). Trimming left V 1 base short and J 4 bases short, with 14 bases between. Looked up from germline, CDR1 is SGHTA and CDR2 is FQGNSA. This CDR3 contains 16 residues. In nucleotides, the CDR3 is TGTGCCAGCAGCTTAGTTGGGTCGGGAGTGTACAATGAGCAGTTCTTC. Translation: CASSLVGSGVYNEQFF.

Note on this clonotype: This is likely an artifact of a read error, given a far larger clone one base away. The rearrangement uses TRBV6-5 and TRBJ2-6; D perhaps matches TRBD1 (5 bases). The CDR3 has 21 amino acids. Per the germline V gene, CDR1 is MNHEY and CDR2 is SVGAGI. Written as DNA, the CDR3 is TGTGCCAGCAGACTATTCCCCCTACCTTCCAGGTCCCTTCGTGGGGCCAACGCCCTGACTTTC. Its protein is CASRLFPLPSRSLRGANALTF.

This clonotype was seen at least ten times. The chain employs TRBV6-1 and TRBJ1-5; D perhaps matches TRBD1 (5 bases). The V end was cut by 3 bases, the J end by 6 bases, with 12 bases between. The CDR3 sequence is 14 residues long. CDR1 is MNHNS and CDR2 is SASEGT in the germline V gene. This CDR3 reads CASSDPGTIQPQHF. CDR3 nucleotides: TGTGCCAGCAGTGACCCAGGGACTATTCAGCCCCAGCATTTT.

This chain links TRBV11-3 with TRBJ2-1; 7 bases map to TRBD2. Germline CDR1 is SGHNT and CDR2 is YENEEA. J gave up 9 bases and V 1 base, and 12 bases lay outside the gene matches. The CDR3 is 16 amino acids. CDR3 sequence: CASSLVSSGPTVEQFF. The DNA of the CDR3 is TGTGCCAGCAGCTTAGTGTCTAGCGGTCCCACGGTTGAGCAGTTCTTC.

This clonotype was counted at least ten times. The CDR3 sequence: CASSRQRWTEAFF. The CDR3 region has the DNA TGTGCCAGCAGCCGACAAAGATGGACTGAAGCTTTCTTT. The J gene is TRBJ1-1, the V gene TRBV14; no clear D. The germline gives CDR1 SGHDN, CDR2 FVKESK. The CDR3 runs to 13 residues. V dropped 4 bases and J dropped 5 bases, with 11 bases sitting between them.

Turning to this clonotype: Just one base apart from a much larger clone, this may be a read error. The chain is built from TRBV5-1 and TRBJ2-3, with 7 bases fitting TRBD2. CDR1 SGHRS and CDR2 YFSETQ come from the germline V gene. V shed 4 bases and J 0 bases; nucleotides not matched to a gene: 17. The CDR3 runs to 19 residues. The CDR3 region is CASSLVLAVDGGSTDTQYF. For the CDR3, the DNA is TGCGCCAGCAGCCTGGTGCTAGCGGTAGATGGGGGTAGCACAGATACGCAGTATTTT. The variable domain in full, completed from reference TRBV5-1 and TRBJ2-3, reads KAGVTQTPRYLIKTRGQQVTLSCSPISGHRSVSWYQQTPGQGLQFLFEYFSETQRNKGNFPGRFSGRQFSNSRSEMNVSTLELGDSALYLCASSLVLAVDGGSTDTQYFGPGTRLTVL.